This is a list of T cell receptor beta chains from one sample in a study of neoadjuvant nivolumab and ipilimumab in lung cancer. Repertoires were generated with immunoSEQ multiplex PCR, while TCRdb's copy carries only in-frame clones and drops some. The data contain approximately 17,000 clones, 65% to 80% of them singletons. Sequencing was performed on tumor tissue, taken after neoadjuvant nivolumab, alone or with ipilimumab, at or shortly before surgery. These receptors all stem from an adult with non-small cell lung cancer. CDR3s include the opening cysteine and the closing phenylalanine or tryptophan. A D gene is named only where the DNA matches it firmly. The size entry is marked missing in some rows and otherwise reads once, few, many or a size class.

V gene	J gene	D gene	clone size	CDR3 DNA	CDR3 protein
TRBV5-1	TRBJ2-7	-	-	TGCGCCAGCAGCTTGGGGACTGTAACCTACGAGCAGTACTTC	CASSLGTVTYEQYF
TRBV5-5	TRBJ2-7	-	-	TGTGCCAGCAGCTTGAGGGAGAGTCTCGAGCAGTACTTC	CASSLRESLEQYF
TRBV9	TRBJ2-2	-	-	TGTGCCAGCAGCGCGACGGTGAACACCGGGGAGCTGTTTTTT	CASSATVNTGELFF
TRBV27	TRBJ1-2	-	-	TGTGCCAGCAGCCCCGTCTTCCGGGACGGCTATGGCTACACCTTC	CASSPVFRDGYGYTF
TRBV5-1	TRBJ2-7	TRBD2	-	TGCGCCAGCAGCTTGGCTAGCGGTTCCTACGAGCAGTACTTC	CASSLASGSYEQYF
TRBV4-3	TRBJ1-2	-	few	TGCGCCAGCAGCCAAGCTGGCAGGGCATTCGGTGGCTACACCTTC	CASSQAGRAFGGYTF
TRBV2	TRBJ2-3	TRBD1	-	TGTGCCAGCAGGGGACAGCTGCGCACAGATACGCAGTATTTT	CASRGQLRTDTQYF
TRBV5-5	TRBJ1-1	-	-	TGTGCCAGCAGCCGAGGGGGGAACACTGAAGCTTTCTTT	CASSRGGNTEAFF
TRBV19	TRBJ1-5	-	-	TGTGCCAGTACCACTTCGGGGGCGGTGGGCAATCAGCCCCAGCATTTT	CASTTSGAVGNQPQHF
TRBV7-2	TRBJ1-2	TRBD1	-	TGTGCCAGCAGACTTAAAGGGGACAGGGGGGTCAATGGCTACACCTTC	CASRLKGDRGVNGYTF
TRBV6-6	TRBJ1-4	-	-	TGTGCCAGCAGTTATCCGGGTGGGAAGGAAAAACTGTTTTTT	CASSYPGGKEKLFF
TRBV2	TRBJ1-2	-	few	TGTGCCAGCAGCGAGGACTTTTATGGCTACACCTTC	CASSEDFYGYTF
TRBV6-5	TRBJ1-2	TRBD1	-	TGTGCCAGCAGGACCGGAGGGACAGGCTATGGCTACACCTTC	CASRTGGTGYGYTF
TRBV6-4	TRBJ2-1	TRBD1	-	TGTGCCAGCAGTCTAGGACAGGGGGGTTATAATGAGCAGTTCTTC	CASSLGQGGYNEQFF
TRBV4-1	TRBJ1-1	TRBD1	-	TGCGCCAGCAGCCTCCAACAGGGGGCGGATAGCACTGAAGCTTTCTTT	CASSLQQGADSTEAFF
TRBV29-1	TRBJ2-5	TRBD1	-	TGCAGCGCGGACAGGGTGCTCCAAGAGACCCAGTACTTC	CSADRVLQETQYF
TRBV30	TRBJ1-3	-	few	TGTGCCTGGAATGTACCTAATGAGGGTGTCTCTGGAAACACCATATATTTT	CAWNVPNEGVSGNTIYF
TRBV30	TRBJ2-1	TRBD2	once	TGTGCGTGGGAGGTCACTAGCGTAGGTGAGCAGTTCTTC	CAWEVTSVGEQFF
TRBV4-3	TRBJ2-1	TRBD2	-	TGCGCCAGCAGCCATGGGAGCGGGAGATCTGAGAATGAGCAGTTCTTC	CASSHGSGRSENEQFF
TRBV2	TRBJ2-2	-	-	TGTGCCAGCAGTGAGGAGCGGACTAACACCGGGGAGCTGTTTTTT	CASSEERTNTGELFF
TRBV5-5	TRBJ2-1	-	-	TGTGCCAGCAGCTTTGGACGGTTCCAGTTCTTC	CASSFGRFQFF
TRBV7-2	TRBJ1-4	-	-	TGTGCCAGCAGCAAGGGGGATCAGTGGAGTGAAAAACTGTTTTTT	CASSKGDQWSEKLFF
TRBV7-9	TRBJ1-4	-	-	TGTGCCAGCAGCCAAGGAGGATCCGAAAAACTGTTTTTT	CASSQGGSEKLFF
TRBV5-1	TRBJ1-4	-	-	TGCGCCAGCAGCTCGGGCGGGATGTCTAATGAAAAACTGTTTTTT	CASSSGGMSNEKLFF
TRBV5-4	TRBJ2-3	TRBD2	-	TGTGCCAGCAGCCCGGACGGGGGACTAGCAAAGACAGATACGCAGTATTTT	CASSPDGGLAKTDTQYF
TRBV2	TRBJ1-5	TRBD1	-	TGTGCCAGCAGCGCCGACAGGGGGAGCAATCAGCCCCAGCATTTT	CASSADRGSNQPQHF
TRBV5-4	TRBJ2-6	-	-	TGTGCCAGCAGCCCAGCTGGGGCCAACGTCCTGACTTTC	CASSPAGANVLTF
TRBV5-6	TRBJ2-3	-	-	TGTGCCAGCAGCCACACCACAGATACGCAGTATTTT	CASSHTTDTQYF
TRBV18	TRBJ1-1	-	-	TGTGCCAGCTCACCATATAGGTTGCTCGTGGGCGCGAACACTGAAGCTTTCTTT	CASSPYRLLVGANTEAFF
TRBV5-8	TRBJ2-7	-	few	TGTGCCAGCAGCTTGCGGGGGCGCGGACCCCGGGGGCACGAGCAGTACTTC	CASSLRGRGPRGHEQYF
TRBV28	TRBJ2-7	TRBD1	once	TGTGCCAGCCGAGGGGGCGCGTTAGCCGAGCAGTACTTC	CASRGGALAEQYF
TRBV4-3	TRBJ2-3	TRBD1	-	TGCGCCAGCAGCCCAGGACAGGGGGTAACAGATACGCAGTATTTT	CASSPGQGVTDTQYF
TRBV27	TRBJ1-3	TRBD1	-	TGTGCCAGCAGTTCCACCGGGACAGGCAACACCATATATTTT	CASSSTGTGNTIYF
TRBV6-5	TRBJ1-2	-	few	TGTGCCAGCAGTCTAACAGGGTTTGGCTACACCTTC	CASSLTGFGYTF
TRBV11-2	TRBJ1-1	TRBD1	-	TGTGCCAGCAGCCTCCAGGGGGGTCCTGAAGCTTTCTTT	CASSLQGGPEAFF
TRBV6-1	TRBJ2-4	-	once	TGTGCCAGCAGTGAACAAGGCAGGGCCAAAAACATTCAGTACTTC	CASSEQGRAKNIQYF
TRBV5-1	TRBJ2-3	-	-	TGCGCCAGCAGCCGGTTGGGACACAGCACAGATACGCAGTATTTT	CASSRLGHSTDTQYF
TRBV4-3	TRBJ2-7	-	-	TGCGCCAGCAGCCAAGACAGCCTCTCCTACGAGCAGTACTTC	CASSQDSLSYEQYF
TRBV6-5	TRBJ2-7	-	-	TGTGCCAGCGCTTGGGGGGGCGGGGACCCCTACGAGCAGTACTTC	CASAWGGGDPYEQYF
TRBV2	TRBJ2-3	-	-	TGTGCCAGCATCGCGCCTTCCACAGATACGCAGTATTTT	CASIAPSTDTQYF
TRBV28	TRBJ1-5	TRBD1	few	TGTGCCAGCAGTTTTGAACAGGGGGTTATTCAGCCCCAGCATTTT	CASSFEQGVIQPQHF
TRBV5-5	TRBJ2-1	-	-	TGTGCCAGCAGCTCACAGGGCGCCGACAATGAGCAGTTCTTC	CASSSQGADNEQFF
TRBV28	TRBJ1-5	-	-	TGTGCCAGCAGTTTATCTGCGTTCTATCAGCCCCAGCATTTT	CASSLSAFYQPQHF
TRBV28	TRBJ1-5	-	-	TGTGCCAGCAGTCCCGAGTGGGATGATCAGCCCCAGCATTTT	CASSPEWDDQPQHF
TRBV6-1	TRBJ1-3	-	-	TGTGCCAGCAGTACCATCTTCTCTGGAAACACCATATATTTT	CASSTIFSGNTIYF
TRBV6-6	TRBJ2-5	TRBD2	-	TGTGCCAGCAGTTATAGCGGGAACCAAGAGACCCAGTACTTC	CASSYSGNQETQYF
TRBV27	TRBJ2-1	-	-	TGTGCCAGCAGTTTAGTGGCTGCGCCCTACAATGAGCAGTTCTTC	CASSLVAAPYNEQFF
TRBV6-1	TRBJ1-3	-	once	TGTGCCAGCAGTCGAGGAGACAGCTCTGGAAACACCATATATTTT	CASSRGDSSGNTIYF